Following are 10 T cell receptor beta chains from one sample sequenced in a study of T cell changes during pregnancy in multiple sclerosis. Sequencing used immunoSEQ multiplex PCR; TCRdb keeps in-frame clones, though not all of them. This sample has about 79,000 clones, with over 80% found just once. This specimen consisted of CD4+ T cells from peripheral blood mononuclear cells, obtained in the second trimester of pregnancy. These receptors originate from a female donor with multiple sclerosis, enrolled in a pregnancy study.

This rearrangement joins TRBV5-8 to TRBJ1-2, with TRBD1 identical over 7 bases. Germline V gene lookup returns CDR1 SGHTS and CDR2 YDEGEE. The CDR3 runs 15 residues. The V gene end was trimmed by 4 bases and the J gene end by 4 bases; junction bases not matched to a gene: 10. CDR3 nucleotides: TGTGCCAGCAGCGCCCGGGACAGCCTCTTCTATGGCTACACCTTC. Encoded protein: CASSARDSLFYGYTF.

In its sample, this clone was seen once. This sequence joins TRBV14 and TRBJ2-5; D gene unclear. Trimming took off 1 base at V and 1 base at J, with 4 bases between the two ends. Germline V lookup: CDR1 SGHDN, CDR2 FVKESK. This CDR3 comprises 13 residues. The CDR3 DNA reads TGTGCCAGCAGCCAAGTCCTCCAAGAGACCCAGTACTTC. Protein sequence: CASSQVLQETQYF.

V gene TRBV9 combines with J gene TRBJ1-1, with 9 bases identical to TRBD1. Losses at the gene ends were 0 bases for V and 2 bases for J; bases not matched to a gene: 2. CDR3 length: 15 amino acids. CDR1 SGDLS and CDR2 YYNGEE come from the germline V gene. Written as DNA, the CDR3 is TGTGCCAGCAGCGTAGTGGGACAGGGAAACACTGAAGCTTTCTTT. This sequence encodes CASSVVGQGNTEAFF. The full variable domain, its missing parts supplied by reference TRBV9 and TRBJ1-1, is DSGVTQTPKHLITATGQRVTLRCSPRSGDLSVYWYQQSLDQGLQFLIQYYNGEERAKGNILERFSAQQFPDLHSELNLSSLELGDSALYFCASSVVGQGNTEAFFGQGTRLTVV.

The CDR3 coding sequence is TGCGCCAGCAGCGCCTCTAGCGGGATGACCGGGGAGCTGTTTTTT. This translates into CASSASSGMTGELFF. The chain has TRBV5-1 and TRBJ2-2; 9 bases fit TRBD2. This CDR3 is 15 amino acids long. CDR1 SGHRS and CDR2 YFSETQ come from the germline V gene. The V gene end was trimmed by 4 bases and the J gene end by 5 bases; junction bases not matched to a gene: 6.

V gene TRBV27 combines with J gene TRBJ2-5; D may be TRBD2 (5 bases). V was trimmed by 6 bases and J by 1 base, leaving 15 bases between them. Germline V gives CDR1 MNHEY, CDR2 SMNVEV (reference sequence). The CDR3 length is 15 residues. The CDR3 nucleotides are TGTGCCAGCAGCCCTCTTTCCCTAGCCCAAGAGACCCAGTACTTC. It specifies CASSPLSLAQETQYF.

J is TRBJ1-6 and V is TRBV14; maybe TRBD1 (5 bases). The CDR3 length is 15 residues. V was cut by 4 bases and J by 5 bases, with 12 bases left in between. Looked up from germline, CDR1 is SGHDN and CDR2 is FVKESK. The CDR3 nucleotides read TGTGCCAGCAGCCCCTCGGGGGTACATAATTCACCCCTCCACTTT. Translated, it gives CASSPSGVHNSPLHF. The entire variable domain, with the rest obtained from reference TRBV14 and TRBJ1-6, is as follows: EAGVTQFPSHSVIEKGQTVTLRCDPISGHDNLYWYRRVMGKEIKFLLHFVKESKQDESGMPNNRFLAERTGGTYSTLKVQPAELEDSGVYFCASSPSGVHNSPLHFGNGTRLTVT.

This chain uses TRBV6-4 with TRBJ1-5, with 8 bases matching TRBD1. After removal of 5 bases from V and 2 bases from J, the junction contained 20 bases not matched to a gene. This CDR3 comprises 20 residues. Germline CDR1 and CDR2: MRHNA and SNTAGT. CDR3 sequence: CASSLNDRGPEIGGNQPQHF. CDR3 coding DNA: TGTGCCAGCAGTCTAAATGACAGGGGACCCGAAATAGGGGGCAATCAGCCCCAGCATTTT.

The chain uses TRBV5-6 and TRBJ2-1; D remains ambiguous. Trimming shortened V by 0 bases and J by 0 bases, and 13 bases separated the two germline ends. Germline assignment: CDR1 SGHDT and CDR2 YYEEEE. This CDR3 is 17 amino acids long. CDR3 protein: CASSLATDWSSYNEQFF. In nucleotides, the CDR3 is TGTGCCAGCAGCTTGGCCACGGATTGGAGCTCCTACAATGAGCAGTTCTTC.

The V call is TRBV27, the J call TRBJ2-2; TRBD1 matches at 7 bases. This CDR3 contains 16 residues. CDR1 is MNHEY and CDR2 is SMNVEV in the germline V gene (reference sequence). The J segment lost 5 bases and the V segment lost 0 bases, leaving 6 bases of the junction unmatched. The CDR3 loop reads CASSLSLTGETGELFF. For the CDR3, the DNA is TGTGCCAGCAGTTTATCGTTAACAGGGGAGACCGGGGAGCTGTTTTTT.

J is TRBJ2-1 and V is TRBV19, with 8 bases aligning to TRBD2. Germline V gene sequence: CDR1 LNHDA, CDR2 SQIVND (reference sequence). This CDR3 is 13 amino acids long. V was clipped by 3 bases and J by 9 bases; unmatched bases: 4. The CDR3, as DNA: TGTGCCAGTAGTATGGGCCGGGGGGGTGAGCAGTTCTTC. Encoded protein: CASSMGRGGEQFF.